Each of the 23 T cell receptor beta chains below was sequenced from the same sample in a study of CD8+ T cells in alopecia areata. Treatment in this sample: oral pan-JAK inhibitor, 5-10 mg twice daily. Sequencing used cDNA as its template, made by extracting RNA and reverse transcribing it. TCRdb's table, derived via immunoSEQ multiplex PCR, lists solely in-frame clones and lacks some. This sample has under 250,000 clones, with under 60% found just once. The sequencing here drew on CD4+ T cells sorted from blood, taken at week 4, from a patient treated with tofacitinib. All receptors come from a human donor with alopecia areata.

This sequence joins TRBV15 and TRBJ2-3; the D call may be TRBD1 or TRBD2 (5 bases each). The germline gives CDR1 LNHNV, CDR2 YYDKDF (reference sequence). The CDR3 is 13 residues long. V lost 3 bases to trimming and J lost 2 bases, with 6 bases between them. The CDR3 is CATSRGDTDTQYF. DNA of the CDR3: TGTGCCACCAGCAGGGGGGACACAGATACGCAGTATTTT.

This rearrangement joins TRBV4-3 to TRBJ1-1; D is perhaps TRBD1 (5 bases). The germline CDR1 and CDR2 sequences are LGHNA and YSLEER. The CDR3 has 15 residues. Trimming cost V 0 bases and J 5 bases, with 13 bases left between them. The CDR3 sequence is CASSQEIGRVTEAFF. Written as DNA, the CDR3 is TGCGCCAGCAGCCAAGAAATCGGCAGGGTGACTGAAGCTTTCTTT.

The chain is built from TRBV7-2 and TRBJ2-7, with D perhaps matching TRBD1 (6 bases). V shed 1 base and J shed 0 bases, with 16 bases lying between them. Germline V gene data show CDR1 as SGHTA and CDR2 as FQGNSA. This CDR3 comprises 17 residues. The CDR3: CASSLGDTVGSSYEQYF. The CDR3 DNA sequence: TGTGCCAGCAGCTTAGGGGACACGGTGGGGAGCTCCTACGAGCAGTACTTC.

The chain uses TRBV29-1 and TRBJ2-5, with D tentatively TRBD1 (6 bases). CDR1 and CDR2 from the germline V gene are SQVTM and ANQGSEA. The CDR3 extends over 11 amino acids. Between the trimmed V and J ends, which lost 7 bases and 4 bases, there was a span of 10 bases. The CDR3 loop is CSAGDTETQYF. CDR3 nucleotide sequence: TGCAGCGCAGGGGATACAGAGACCCAGTACTTC.

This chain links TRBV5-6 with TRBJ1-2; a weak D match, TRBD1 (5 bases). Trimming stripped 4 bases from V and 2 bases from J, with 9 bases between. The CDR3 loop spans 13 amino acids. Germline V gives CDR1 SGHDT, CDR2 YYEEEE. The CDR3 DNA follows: TGTGCCAGCAGCCTTCGGGGGAACTATGGCTACACCTTC. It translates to CASSLRGNYGYTF.

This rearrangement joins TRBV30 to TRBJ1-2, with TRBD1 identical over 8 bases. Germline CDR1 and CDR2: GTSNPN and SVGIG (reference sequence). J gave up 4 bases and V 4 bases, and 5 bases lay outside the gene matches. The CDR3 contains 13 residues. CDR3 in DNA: TGTGCCTGGACAAGAACAGGGGGCTATGGCTACACCTTC. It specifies CAWTRTGGYGYTF.

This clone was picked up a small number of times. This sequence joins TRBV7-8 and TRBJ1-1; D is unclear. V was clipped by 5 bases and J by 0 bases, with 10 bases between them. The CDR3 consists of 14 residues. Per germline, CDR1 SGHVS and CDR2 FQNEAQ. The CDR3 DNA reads TGTGCCAGCAGCCCACAACACCTGAACACTGAAGCTTTCTTT. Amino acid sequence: CASSPQHLNTEAFF.

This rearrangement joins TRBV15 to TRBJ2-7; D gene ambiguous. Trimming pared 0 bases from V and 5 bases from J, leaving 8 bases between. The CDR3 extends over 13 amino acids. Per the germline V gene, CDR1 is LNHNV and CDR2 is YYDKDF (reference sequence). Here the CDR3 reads CATSRDLVNEQYF. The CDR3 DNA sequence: TGTGCCACCAGCAGAGACTTAGTTAACGAGCAGTACTTC.

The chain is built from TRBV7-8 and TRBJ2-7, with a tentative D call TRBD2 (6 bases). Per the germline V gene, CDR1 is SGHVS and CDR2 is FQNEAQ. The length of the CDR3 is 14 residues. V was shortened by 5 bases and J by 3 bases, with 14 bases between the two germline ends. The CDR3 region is CASSTNGGRYEQYF. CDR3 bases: TGTGCCAGCAGCACTAACGGAGGGCGCTACGAGCAGTACTTC.

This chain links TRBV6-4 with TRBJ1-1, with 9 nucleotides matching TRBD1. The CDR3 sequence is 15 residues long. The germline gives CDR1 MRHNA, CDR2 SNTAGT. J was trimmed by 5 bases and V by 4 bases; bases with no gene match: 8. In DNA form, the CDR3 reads TGTGCCAGCAGTGCCCAACAGGGGGCCGGGACTGAAGCTTTCTTT. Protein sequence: CASSAQQGAGTEAFF.

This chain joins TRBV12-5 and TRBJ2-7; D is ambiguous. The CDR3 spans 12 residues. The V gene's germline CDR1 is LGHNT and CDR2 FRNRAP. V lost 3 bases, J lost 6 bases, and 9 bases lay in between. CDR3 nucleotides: TGTGCTAGTGGTTTCCTTTCGGCCGAGCAGTACTTC. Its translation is CASGFLSAEQYF.

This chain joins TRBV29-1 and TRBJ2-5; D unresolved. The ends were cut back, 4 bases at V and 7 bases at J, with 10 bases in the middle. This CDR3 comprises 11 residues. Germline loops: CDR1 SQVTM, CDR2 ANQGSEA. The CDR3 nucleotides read TGCAGCGTTGGCCTGGAAGCGACCCAGTACTTC. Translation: CSVGLEATQYF.

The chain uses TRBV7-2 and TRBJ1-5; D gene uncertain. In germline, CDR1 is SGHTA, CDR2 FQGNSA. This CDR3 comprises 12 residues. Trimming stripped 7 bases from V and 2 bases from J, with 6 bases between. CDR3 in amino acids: CASTEGNQPQHF. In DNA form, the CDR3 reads TGTGCCAGCACGGAGGGCAATCAGCCCCAGCATTTT.

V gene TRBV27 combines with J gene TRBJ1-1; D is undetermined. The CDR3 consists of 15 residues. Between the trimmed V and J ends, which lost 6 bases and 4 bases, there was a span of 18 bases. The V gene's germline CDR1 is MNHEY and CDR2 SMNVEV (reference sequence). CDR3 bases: TGTGCCAGCAGACGAGACCCGACGGGAATCACTGAAGCTTTCTTT. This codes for CASRRDPTGITEAFF.

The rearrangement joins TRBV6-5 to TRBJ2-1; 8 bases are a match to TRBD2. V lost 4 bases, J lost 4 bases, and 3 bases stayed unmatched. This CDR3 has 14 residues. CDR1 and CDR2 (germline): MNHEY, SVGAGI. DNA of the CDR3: TGTGCCAGCAGTTCGGGGGGGGCGTACAATGAGCAGTTCTTC. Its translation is CASSSGGAYNEQFF.

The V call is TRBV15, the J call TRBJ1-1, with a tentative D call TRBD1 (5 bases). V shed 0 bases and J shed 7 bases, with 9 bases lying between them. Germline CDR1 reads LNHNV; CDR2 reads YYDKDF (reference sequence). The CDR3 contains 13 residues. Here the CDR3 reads CATSRDPQGEAFF. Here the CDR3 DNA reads TGTGCCACCAGCAGAGATCCCCAGGGTGAAGCTTTCTTT.

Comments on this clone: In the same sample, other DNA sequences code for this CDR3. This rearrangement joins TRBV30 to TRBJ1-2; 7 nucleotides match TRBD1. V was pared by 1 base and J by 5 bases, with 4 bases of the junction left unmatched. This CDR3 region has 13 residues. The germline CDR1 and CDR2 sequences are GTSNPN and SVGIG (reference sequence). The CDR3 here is CAWSATGVYGYTF. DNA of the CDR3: TGTGCCTGGAGTGCCACAGGGGTTTATGGCTACACCTTC.

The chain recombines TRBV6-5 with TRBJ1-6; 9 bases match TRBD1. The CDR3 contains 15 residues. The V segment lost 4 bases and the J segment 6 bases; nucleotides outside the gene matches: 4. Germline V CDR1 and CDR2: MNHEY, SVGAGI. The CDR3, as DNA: TGTGCCAGCAGTTCACCGACAGGGGGTAATTCACCCCTCCACTTT. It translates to CASSSPTGGNSPLHF.

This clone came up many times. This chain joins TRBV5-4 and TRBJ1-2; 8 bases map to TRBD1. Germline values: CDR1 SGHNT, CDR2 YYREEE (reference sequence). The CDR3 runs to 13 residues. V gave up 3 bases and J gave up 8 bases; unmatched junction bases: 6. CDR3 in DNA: TGTGCCAGCAGCTGGGGTACAGGGGGAGGCTACACCTTC. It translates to CASSWGTGGGYTF.

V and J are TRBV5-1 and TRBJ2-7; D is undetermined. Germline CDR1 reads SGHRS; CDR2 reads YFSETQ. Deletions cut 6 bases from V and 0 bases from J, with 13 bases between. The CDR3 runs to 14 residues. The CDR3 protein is CASTPLGHSYEQYF. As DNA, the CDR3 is TGCGCCAGCACCCCCCTAGGGCACTCCTACGAGCAGTACTTC.

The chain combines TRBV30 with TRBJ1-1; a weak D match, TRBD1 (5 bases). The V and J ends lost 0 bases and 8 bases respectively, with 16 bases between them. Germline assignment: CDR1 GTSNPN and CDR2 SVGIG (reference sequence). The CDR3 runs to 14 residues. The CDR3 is CAWSVGQGDTEAFF. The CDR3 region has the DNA TGTGCCTGGAGTGTGGGTCAGGGTGATACCGAAGCTTTCTTT.

The CDR3 DNA reads as TGTGCCTGGAGTGTGGGGTCGTCGGAAAAACTGTTTTTT. As protein: CAWSVGSSEKLFF. J is TRBJ1-4 and V is TRBV30, with D unresolved. Germline V CDR1 and CDR2: GTSNPN, SVGIG (reference sequence). The CDR3 runs to 13 residues. Trimming shortened V by 0 bases and J by 8 bases, and 10 bases separated the two germline ends.

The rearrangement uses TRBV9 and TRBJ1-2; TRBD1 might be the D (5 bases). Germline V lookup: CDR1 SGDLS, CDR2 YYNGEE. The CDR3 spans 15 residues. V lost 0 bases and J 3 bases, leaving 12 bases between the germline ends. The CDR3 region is CASSVGGREDYGYTF. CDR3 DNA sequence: TGTGCCAGCAGCGTAGGGGGACGGGAGGACTATGGCTACACCTTC. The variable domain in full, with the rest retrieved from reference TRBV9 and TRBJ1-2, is DSGVTQTPKHLITATGQRVTLRCSPRSGDLSVYWYQQSLDQGLQFLIQYYNGEERAKGNILERFSAQQFPDLHSELNLSSLELGDSALYFCASSVGGREDYGYTFGSGTRLTVV.